The present T cell receptor beta chain was sequenced within a study of blood T cell repertoires in COVID-19. Study summary: Nucleic acid was either cDNA or gDNA, and it came from T cells, B-cell-depleted T cells, or PBMCs.

In the original processing: Estimated nucleated cell counts came from reference gene primer amplification. Libraries were prepared by immunoSEQ multiplex PCR; TCRdb keeps only in-frame clonotypes and omits some of them. Clonal size and the V and J genes are those of that table, whereas D and trimming came from the DNA. The sample consists of 470,000 or so clones, roughly 88% of them appearing once. The sample holds one count of this clone. Per the germline V gene, CDR1 is LNHDA and CDR2 is SQIVND (reference sequence). J was trimmed by 2 bases and V by 7 bases; bases with no gene match: 23. This CDR3 comprises 20 residues.

The sequencing sample was made of peripheral blood. This TCR was recovered from a human donor in a cohort sampled during active COVID-19. The J gene is TRBJ1-3, the V gene TRBV19, with 7 bases that match TRBD1. The CDR3 sequence is CASTPFDRVSWSPAGNTIYF. The CDR3 nucleotides read TGTGCCAGTACCCCATTTGACAGGGTGTCTTGGTCGCCGGCTGGAAACACCATATATTTT.